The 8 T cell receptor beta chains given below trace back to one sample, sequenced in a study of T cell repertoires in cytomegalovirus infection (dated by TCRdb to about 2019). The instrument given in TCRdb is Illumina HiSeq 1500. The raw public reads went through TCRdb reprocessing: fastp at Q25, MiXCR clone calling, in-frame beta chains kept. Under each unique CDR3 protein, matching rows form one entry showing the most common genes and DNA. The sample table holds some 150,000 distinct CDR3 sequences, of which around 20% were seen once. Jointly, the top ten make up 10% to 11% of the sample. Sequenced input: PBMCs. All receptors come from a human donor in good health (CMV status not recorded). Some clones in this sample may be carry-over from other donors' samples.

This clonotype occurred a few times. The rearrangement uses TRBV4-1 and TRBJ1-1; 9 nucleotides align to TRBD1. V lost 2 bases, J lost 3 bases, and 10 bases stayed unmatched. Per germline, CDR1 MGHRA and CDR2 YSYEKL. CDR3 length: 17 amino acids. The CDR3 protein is CASSQHTTTGGDTEAFF. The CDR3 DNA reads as TGCGCCAGCAGCCAACACACAACAACAGGGGGCGACACTGAAGCTTTCTTT.

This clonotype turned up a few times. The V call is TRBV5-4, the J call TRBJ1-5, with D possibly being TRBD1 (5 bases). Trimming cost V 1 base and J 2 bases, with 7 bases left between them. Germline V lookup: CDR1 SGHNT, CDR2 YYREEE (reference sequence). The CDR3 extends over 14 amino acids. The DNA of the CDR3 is TGTGCCAGCAGCTTGTGGGGGGGCAATCAGCCCCAGCATTTT. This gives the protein CASSLWGGNQPQHF.

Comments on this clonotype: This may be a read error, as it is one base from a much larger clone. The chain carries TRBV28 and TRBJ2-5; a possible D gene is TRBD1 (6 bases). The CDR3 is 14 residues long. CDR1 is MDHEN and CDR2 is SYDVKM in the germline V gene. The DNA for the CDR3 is TGTGCCGCCGAGGGGCAGGGGCATGGAGAGACCGAGTACTTC. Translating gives CAAEGQGHGETEYF.

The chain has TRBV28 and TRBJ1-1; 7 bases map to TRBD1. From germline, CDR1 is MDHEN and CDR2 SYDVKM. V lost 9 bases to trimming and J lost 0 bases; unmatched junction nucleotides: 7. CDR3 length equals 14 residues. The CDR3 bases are TGTGCCAGTTACCTCAGGGGGATGAACACTGAAGCTTTCTTT. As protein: CASYLRGMNTEAFF. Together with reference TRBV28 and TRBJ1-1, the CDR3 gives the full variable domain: DVKVTQSSRYLVKRTGEKVFLECVQDMDHENMFWYRQDPGLGLRLIYFSYDVKMKEKGDIPEGYSVSREKKERFSLILESASTNQTSMYLCASYLRGMNTEAFFGQGTRLTVV.

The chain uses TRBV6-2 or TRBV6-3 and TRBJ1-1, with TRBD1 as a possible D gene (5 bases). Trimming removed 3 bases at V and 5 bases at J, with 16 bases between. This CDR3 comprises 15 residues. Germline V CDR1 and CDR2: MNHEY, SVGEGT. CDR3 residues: CASSYHQGIPTEAFF. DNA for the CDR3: TGTGCCAGCAGTTATCATCAGGGAATACCTACTGAAGCTTTCTTT.

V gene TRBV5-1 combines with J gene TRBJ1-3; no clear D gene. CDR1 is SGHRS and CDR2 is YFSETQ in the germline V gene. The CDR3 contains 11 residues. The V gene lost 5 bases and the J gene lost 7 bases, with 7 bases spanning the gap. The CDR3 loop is CASRASNTIYF. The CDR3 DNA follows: TGCGCCAGCAGGGCGTCGAACACCATATATTTT.

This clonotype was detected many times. The CDR3 nucleotides are TGTGCCAGCAGCTTACCGCTCCGGGACTCCGAGGGGCTAAGAGATACGCAGTATTTT. It specifies CASSLPLRDSEGLRDTQYF. This chain uses TRBV7-2 with TRBJ2-3; D might be TRBD2 (6 bases). This CDR3 spans 19 amino acids. V was trimmed by 2 bases and J by 5 bases, leaving 26 bases between them. The germline CDR1 and CDR2 sequences are SGHTA and FQGNSA.

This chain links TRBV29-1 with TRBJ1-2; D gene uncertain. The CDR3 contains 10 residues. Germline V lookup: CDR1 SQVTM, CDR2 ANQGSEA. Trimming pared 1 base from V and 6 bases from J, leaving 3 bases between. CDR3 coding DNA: TGCAGCGTTGAAGGGGATGGCTACACCTTC. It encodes CSVEGDGYTF.